Each of the 20 T cell receptor beta chains below was sequenced from the same sample in a study of control samples from healthy donors and cancer patients. Profiling relied on immunoSEQ multiplex PCR, and the TCRdb table lists in-frame clones only, not all of them. Altogether 110,000 to 150,000 clones are present, 85% to 95% being singletons, with the ten largest covering around 14%. Sequenced: PBMCs. Every receptor here comes from a man aged 60-69 years with colorectal cancer.

CDR3 coding DNA: TGCGCCAGCAGCCAAGGACCGATGAACACTGAAGCTTTCTTT. It encodes CASSQGPMNTEAFF. The rearrangement links TRBV4-1 to TRBJ1-1; the D is unclear. The CDR3 extends over 14 amino acids. V gave up 1 base and J gave up 0 bases, with 6 bases separating them. Germline V gene lookup returns CDR1 MGHRA and CDR2 YSYEKL.

This chain joins TRBV30 and TRBJ2-6, with D unresolved. The V end lost 0 bases, the J end lost 0 bases, and 6 bases lay between the germline ends. Germline-derived CDR1 and CDR2 are GTSNPN and SVGIG (reference sequence). The CDR3 contains 15 residues. The DNA of the CDR3 is TGTGCCTGGAGTGTACAAGCCTCTGGGGCCAACGTCCTGACTTTC. This translates into CAWSVQASGANVLTF. Filled out from reference TRBV30 and TRBJ2-6, the complete variable domain reads SQTIHQWPATLVQPVGSPLSLECTVEGTSNPNLYWYRQAAGRGLQLLFYSVGIGQISSEVPQNLSASRPQDRQFILSSKKLLLSDSGFYLCAWSVQASGANVLTFGAGSRLTVL.

This chain joins TRBV21-1 and TRBJ1-5; the table's D gene call, TRBD1, was not cross checked with the DNA. TRBV21-1 is labeled a pseudogene. CDR3 length equals 16 residues. CDR3 region: CASSKGTGGINQPQHF. The CDR3 DNA reads TGTGCCAGCAGCAAAGGGACAGGGGGCATTAATCAGCCCCAGCATTTT.

The chain joins TRBV18 to TRBJ1-1, with D possibly being TRBD1 (5 bases). V lost 0 bases and J lost 3, with 11 bases in between. Germline V gene data show CDR1 as KGHSH and CDR2 as LQKENI. This CDR3 has 15 amino acids. As DNA, the CDR3 is TGTGCCAGCTCACCACCGGCAGGGTACGACACTGAAGCTTTCTTT. Encoded protein: CASSPPAGYDTEAFF.

The rearrangement links TRBV9 to TRBJ1-2, with D possibly being TRBD1 (6 bases). CDR3 length equals 15 residues. V lost 1 base and J 0 bases, leaving 10 bases between the germline ends. The V gene's germline CDR1 is SGDLS and CDR2 YYNGEE. The CDR3 region is CASSVSGVSNYGYTF. CDR3 in DNA: TGTGCCAGCAGCGTATCAGGGGTCTCTAACTATGGCTACACCTTC.

DNA of the CDR3: TGTGCCAGCAGTTACTCGGGGGACGAGCAGTACTTC. This sequence encodes CASSYSGDEQYF. The chain has TRBV6-5 and TRBJ2-7; tentatively, D is TRBD1 or TRBD2 (5 bases each). The CDR3 consists of 12 residues. Per the germline V gene, CDR1 is MNHEY and CDR2 is SVGAGI. Trimming stripped 0 bases from V and 5 bases from J, with 5 bases between.

J is TRBJ2-3 and V is TRBV10-3; perhaps TRBD1 as D (6 bases). The CDR3 is 15 residues long. Germline V gene data show CDR1 as ENHRY and CDR2 as SYGVKD. V lost 3 bases, J lost 1 base, and 11 bases lay in between. The CDR3, as DNA: TGTGCCATCAGTGACCCAGGGGTTGGCACAGATACGCAGTATTTT. Its protein is CAISDPGVGTDTQYF.

The chain is built from TRBV6-2 or TRBV6-3 and TRBJ2-5; D remains unclear. The CDR3 sequence is 13 residues long. Trimming left V 3 bases short and J 6 bases short, with 11 bases between. Germline values: CDR1 MNHEY, CDR2 SVGEGT. CDR3 region: CASSYSNMKTQYF. CDR3 nucleotide sequence: TGTGCCAGCAGTTATAGCAATATGAAGACCCAGTACTTC.

The CDR3 region is CASSPGNQPQHF. The CDR3 DNA is TGTGCCAGCAGCCCGGGGAATCAGCCCCAGCATTTT. The V gene is TRBV14, the J gene TRBJ1-5; D not certain. Trimming removed 4 bases at V and 4 bases at J, with 5 bases between. CDR3 length: 12 residues. CDR1 and CDR2 (germline): SGHDN, FVKESK. The complete variable domain, with remaining parts taken from reference TRBV14 and TRBJ1-5, reads EAGVTQFPSHSVIEKGQTVTLRCDPISGHDNLYWYRRVMGKEIKFLLHFVKESKQDESGMPNNRFLAERTGGTYSTLKVQPAELEDSGVYFCASSPGNQPQHFGDGTRLSIL.

The chain joins TRBV6-6 to TRBJ2-7, with 7 bases identical to TRBD1. In germline, CDR1 is MNHNY, CDR2 SVGAGI (reference sequence). CDR3 length: 12 residues. V lost 5 bases and J lost 2; bases outside the gene matches: 0. DNA of the CDR3: TGTGCCAGCAGTACAGGGGCCTACGAGCAGTACTTC. It yields the protein CASSTGAYEQYF.

This clone was observed a single time. This chain links TRBV19 with TRBJ1-1, with D unclear. Germline V gives CDR1 LNHDA, CDR2 SQIVND (reference sequence). The CDR3 length is 16 residues. Trimming shortened V by 7 bases and J by 0 bases, and 18 bases separated the two germline ends. CDR3 in amino acids: CASTPIASDLNTEAFF. The CDR3 DNA follows: TGTGCCAGTACCCCCATTGCCTCAGATCTGAACACTGAAGCTTTCTTT. The full variable domain, rest sourced from reference TRBV19 and TRBJ1-1, is DGGITQSPKYLFRKEGQNVTLSCEQNLNHDAMYWYRQDPGQGLRLIYYSQIVNDFQKGDIAEGYSVSREKKESFPLTVTSAQKNPTAFYLCASTPIASDLNTEAFFGQGTRLTVV.

The chain recombines TRBV4-1 with TRBJ1-6; no firm D call. Deletions cut 1 base from V and 6 bases from J, with 13 bases between. The CDR3 extends over 16 amino acids. CDR1 is MGHRA and CDR2 is YSYEKL in the germline V gene. In DNA, the CDR3 is TGCGCCAGCAGCCAAGTTCCCGGCGGCCTTAATTCACCCCTCCACTTT. As protein: CASSQVPGGLNSPLHF.

Worth noting for this clone: Because the CDR3's place on the DNA is in doubt, the DNA is left out and the CDR3 is given as listed by TCRdb. V gene TRBV5-4 combines with J gene TRBJ2-2; the table's D call, TRBD2, was not checked against the DNA. Germline assignment: CDR1 SGHNT and CDR2 YYREEE (reference sequence). The CDR3 length is 12 residues, termini included. This CDR3 reads CASSLVGRGAVF.

V usage is TRBV12-3 or TRBV12-4 and J usage is TRBJ1-2; D gene ambiguous. The V end was cut by 6 bases, the J end by 8 bases, with 13 bases between. This CDR3 contains 12 residues. CDR3 residues: CASSFGAEGYTF. Written as DNA, the CDR3 is TGTGCCAGCAGCTTCGGAGCGGAGGGCTACACCTTC.

CDR3 protein: CASSERATYGYTF. DNA for the CDR3: TGTGCCAGCAGTGAAAGGGCGACGTATGGCTACACCTTC. This rearrangement joins TRBV2 to TRBJ1-2; D is ambiguous. Germline V gene data show CDR1 as SNHLY and CDR2 as FYNNEI. V was trimmed by 2 bases and J by 5 bases, leaving 9 bases between them. The CDR3 covers 13 residues.

The rearrangement joins TRBV3-1 (or the pseudogene TRBV3-2) to TRBJ1-4; unclear D gene. Per the germline V gene, CDR1 is LGHDT and CDR2 is YNNKEL (reference sequence). The CDR3 is 11 residues long. Trimming removed 2 bases at V and 12 bases at J, with 7 bases between. Here the CDR3 DNA reads TGTGCCAGCAGCCAATATCAGGAACTGTTTTTT. Translated: CASSQYQELFF.

The chain is built from TRBV18 and TRBJ1-1; possible D gene TRBD1, 6 bases. The CDR3 spans 17 residues. Germline assignment: CDR1 KGHSH and CDR2 LQKENI. Trimming removed 1 base from V and 2 bases from J, with 17 bases in between. The CDR3 loop reads CASSPQGTAGANTEAFF. In DNA, the CDR3 is TGTGCCAGCTCACCACAGGGAACTGCAGGGGCCAACACTGAAGCTTTCTTT.

The chain employs TRBV30 and TRBJ1-6; D unclear. Trimming shortened V by 3 bases and J by 4 bases, and 4 bases separated the two germline ends. CDR1 and CDR2 (germline): GTSNPN, SVGIG (reference sequence). The CDR3 consists of 12 residues. DNA for the CDR3: TGTGCCTGGAGGATGTATAATTCACCCCTCCACTTT. Its protein is CAWRMYNSPLHF. Full variable domain (outside the CDR3, taken from reference TRBV30 and TRBJ1-6): SQTIHQWPATLVQPVGSPLSLECTVEGTSNPNLYWYRQAAGRGLQLLFYSVGIGQISSEVPQNLSASRPQDRQFILSSKKLLLSDSGFYLCAWRMYNSPLHFGNGTRLTVT.

V and J are TRBV4-1 and TRBJ1-2, with 10 bases fitting TRBD1. This CDR3 is built from 17 residues. The germline gives CDR1 MGHRA, CDR2 YSYEKL. Trimming at V came to 4 bases and at J to 2 bases, leaving 10 bases not matched to a gene. The CDR3, as DNA: TGCGCCAGCAGCCTTAAGAACCCGGGACAGGGGAACTATGGCTACACCTTC. It specifies CASSLKNPGQGNYGYTF.

The chain uses TRBV19 and TRBJ1-5; a weak D match, TRBD1 (6 bases). The CDR3 has 14 residues. The germline V gene encodes CDR1 LNHDA and CDR2 SQIVND (reference sequence). V was trimmed by 3 bases and J by 7 bases, leaving 13 bases between them. CDR3: CASSMSQGDQPQHF. The CDR3 coding sequence is TGTGCCAGTAGTATGTCACAGGGCGACCAGCCCCAGCATTTT.